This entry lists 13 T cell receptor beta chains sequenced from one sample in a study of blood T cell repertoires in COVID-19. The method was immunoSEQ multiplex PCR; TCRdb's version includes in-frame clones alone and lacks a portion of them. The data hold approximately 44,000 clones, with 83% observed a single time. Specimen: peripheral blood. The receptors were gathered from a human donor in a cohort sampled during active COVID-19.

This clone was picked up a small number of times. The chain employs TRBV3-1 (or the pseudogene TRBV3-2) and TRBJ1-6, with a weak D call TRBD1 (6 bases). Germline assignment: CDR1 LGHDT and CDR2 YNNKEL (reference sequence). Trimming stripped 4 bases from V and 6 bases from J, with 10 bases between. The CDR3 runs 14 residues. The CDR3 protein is CASSRLGGNSPLHF. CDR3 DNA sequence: TGTGCCAGCAGCCGGTTAGGGGGTAATTCACCCCTCCACTTT.

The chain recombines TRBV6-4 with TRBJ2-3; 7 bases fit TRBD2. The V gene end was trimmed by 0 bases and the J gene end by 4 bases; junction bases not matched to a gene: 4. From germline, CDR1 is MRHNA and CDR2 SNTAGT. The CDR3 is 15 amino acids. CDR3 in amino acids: CASSDSSSGADTQYF. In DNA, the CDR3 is TGTGCCAGCAGTGACTCATCGAGCGGGGCAGATACGCAGTATTTT.

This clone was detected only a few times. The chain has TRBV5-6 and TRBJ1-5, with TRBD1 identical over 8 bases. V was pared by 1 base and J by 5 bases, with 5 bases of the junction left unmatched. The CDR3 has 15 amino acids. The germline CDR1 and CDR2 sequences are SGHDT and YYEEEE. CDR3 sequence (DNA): TGTGCCAGCAGCTTGACGTCAGGGGGCTATCAGCCCCAGCATTTT. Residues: CASSLTSGGYQPQHF.

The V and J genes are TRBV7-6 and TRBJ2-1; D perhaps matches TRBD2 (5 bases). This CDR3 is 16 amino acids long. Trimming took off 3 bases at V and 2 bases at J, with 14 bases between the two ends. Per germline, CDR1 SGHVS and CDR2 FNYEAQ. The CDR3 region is CASSLGTSSPYNEQFF. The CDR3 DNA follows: TGTGCCAGCAGCTTGGGAACTAGTTCCCCCTACAATGAGCAGTTCTTC.

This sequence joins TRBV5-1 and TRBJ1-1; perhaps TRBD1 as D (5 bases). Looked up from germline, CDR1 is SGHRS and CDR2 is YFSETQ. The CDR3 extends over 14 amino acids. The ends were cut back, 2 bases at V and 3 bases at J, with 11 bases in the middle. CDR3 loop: CASSFLGEDTEAFF. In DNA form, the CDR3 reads TGCGCCAGCAGCTTTCTAGGGGAGGACACTGAAGCTTTCTTT.

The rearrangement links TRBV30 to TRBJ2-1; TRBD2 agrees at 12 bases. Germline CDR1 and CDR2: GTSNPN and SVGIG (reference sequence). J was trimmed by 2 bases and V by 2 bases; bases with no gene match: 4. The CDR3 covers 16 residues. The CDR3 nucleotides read TGTGCCTGGAGTACCCCTAGCGGGGGGGCCTACAATGAGCAGTTCTTC. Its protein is CAWSTPSGGAYNEQFF.

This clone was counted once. The CDR3 DNA sequence: TGCGCCAGCAGTGAGCCCCGGGACACGAAAAACATTCAGTACTTC. Its protein product is CASSEPRDTKNIQYF. The gene calls are TRBV10-1 and TRBJ2-4, with D possibly being TRBD1 (6 bases). V shed 2 bases and J shed 4 bases, with 12 bases lying between them. This CDR3 contains 15 residues. Germline V lookup: CDR1 WNHNN, CDR2 SYGVQD (reference sequence).

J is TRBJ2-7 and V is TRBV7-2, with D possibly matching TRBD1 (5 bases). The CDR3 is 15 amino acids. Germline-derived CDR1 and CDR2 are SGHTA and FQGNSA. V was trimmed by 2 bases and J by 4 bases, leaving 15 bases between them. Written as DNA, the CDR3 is TGTGCCAGCAGCTTAATACAGGCGACTTCTTACGAGCAGTACTTC. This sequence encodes CASSLIQATSYEQYF.

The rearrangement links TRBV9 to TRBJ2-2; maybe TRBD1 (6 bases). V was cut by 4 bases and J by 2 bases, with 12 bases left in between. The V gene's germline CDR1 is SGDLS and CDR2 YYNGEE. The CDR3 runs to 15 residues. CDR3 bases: TGTGCCAGCAGCCCAAGGACAGAAAACACCGGGGAGCTGTTTTTT. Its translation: CASSPRTENTGELFF.

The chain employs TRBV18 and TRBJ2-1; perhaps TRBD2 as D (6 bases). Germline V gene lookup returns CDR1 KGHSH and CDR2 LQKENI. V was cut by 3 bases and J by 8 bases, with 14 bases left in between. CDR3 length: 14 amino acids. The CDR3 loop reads CASSPQESGHEQFF. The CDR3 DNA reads TGTGCCAGCTCACCGCAGGAAAGCGGGCATGAGCAGTTCTTC.

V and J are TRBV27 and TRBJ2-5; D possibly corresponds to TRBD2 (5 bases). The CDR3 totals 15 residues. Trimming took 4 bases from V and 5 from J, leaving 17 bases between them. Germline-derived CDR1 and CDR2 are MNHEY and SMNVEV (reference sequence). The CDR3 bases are TGTGCCAGCAGTTACGGGAATCTAGTGAGGGAGACCCAGTACTTC. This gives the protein CASSYGNLVRETQYF.

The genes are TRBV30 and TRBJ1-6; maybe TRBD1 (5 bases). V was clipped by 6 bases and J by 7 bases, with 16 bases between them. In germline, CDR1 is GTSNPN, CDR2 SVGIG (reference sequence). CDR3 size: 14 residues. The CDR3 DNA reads TGTGCCTGCAATTCAAGGGGTGACAATTCACCCCTCCACTTT. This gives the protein CACNSRGDNSPLHF.

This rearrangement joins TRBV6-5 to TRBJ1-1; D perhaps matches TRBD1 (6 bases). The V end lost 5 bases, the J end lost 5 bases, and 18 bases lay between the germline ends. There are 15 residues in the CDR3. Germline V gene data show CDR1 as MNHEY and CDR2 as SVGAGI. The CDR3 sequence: CASSPAPQGQTEAFF. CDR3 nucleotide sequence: TGTGCCAGCAGTCCCGCTCCACAGGGTCAAACTGAAGCTTTCTTT.